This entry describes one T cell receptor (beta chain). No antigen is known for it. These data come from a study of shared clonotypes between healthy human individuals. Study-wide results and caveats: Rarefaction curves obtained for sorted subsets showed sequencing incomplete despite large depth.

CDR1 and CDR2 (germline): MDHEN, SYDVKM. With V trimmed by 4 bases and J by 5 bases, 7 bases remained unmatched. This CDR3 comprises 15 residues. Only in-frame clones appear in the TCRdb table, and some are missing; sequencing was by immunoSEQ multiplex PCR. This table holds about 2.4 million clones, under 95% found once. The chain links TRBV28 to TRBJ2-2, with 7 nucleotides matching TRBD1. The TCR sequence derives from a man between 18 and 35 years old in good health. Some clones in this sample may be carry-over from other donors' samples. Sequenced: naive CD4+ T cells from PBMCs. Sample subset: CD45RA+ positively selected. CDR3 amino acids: CASSSAGGKTGELFF. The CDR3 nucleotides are TGTGCCAGCAGTTCGGCAGGGGGAAAAACCGGGGAGCTGTTTTTT.